A selection of T cell receptor beta chains follows, all from one sample in a study of blood T cells in healthy people across ages. TCRdb recomputed calls from the 5' RACE reads with MiXCR, one row per CDR3 protein. The table lists hundreds of thousands of distinct CDR3 sequences, about 44% of them singletons, with 13% in the top ten. Sequencing input: blood. All receptors derive from a man aged 25 to 40 in good health. Each CDR3 is given with its conserved first and last residue. Part of the rows lack a size; the others show once, few, many or a class for expanded clones.

clone size: .
J gene: TRBJ1-2
V gene: TRBV12-3/TRBV12-4
CDR3 protein: CASTLGQGVGGYTF

clone size: .
J gene: TRBJ2-1
V gene: TRBV3-1
CDR3 protein: CASSQARQYNEQFF

clone size: .
J gene: TRBJ1-4
V gene: TRBV27
CDR3 protein: CASSLEGVGEKLFF

clone size: few
J gene: TRBJ2-7
V gene: TRBV28
CDR3 protein: CASSLGSASDYEQYF

clone size: few
J gene: TRBJ2-1
V gene: TRBV7-8
CDR3 protein: CASSLQGQFREQFF

clone size: .
J gene: TRBJ2-7
V gene: TRBV19
CDR3 protein: CASSASHGSYEQYF

clone size: once
J gene: TRBJ1-2
V gene: TRBV9
CDR3 protein: CASTLGAADYGYTF

clone size: .
J gene: TRBJ1-6
V gene: TRBV20-1
CDR3 protein: CSARDVSSYNSPLHF

clone size: .
J gene: TRBJ2-6
V gene: TRBV3-1
CDR3 protein: CASSPWDRSSGANVLTF

clone size: .
J gene: TRBJ2-7
V gene: TRBV28
CDR3 protein: CASSYGFRYEQYF

clone size: few
J gene: TRBJ2-7
V gene: TRBV12-3/TRBV12-4
CDR3 protein: CASSLPGQPYEQYF

clone size: many
J gene: TRBJ1-6
V gene: TRBV5-1
CDR3 protein: CASSLQGTTNSPLHF

clone size: .
J gene: TRBJ1-2
V gene: TRBV29-1
CDR3 protein: CSVNRGAARNYGYTF

clone size: few
J gene: TRBJ2-1
V gene: TRBV9
CDR3 protein: CASSVGDRAYNEQFF

clone size: .
J gene: TRBJ1-1
V gene: TRBV11-3
CDR3 protein: CASSFTGTANTEAFF

clone size: .
J gene: TRBJ1-4
V gene: TRBV7-2
CDR3 protein: CASSSTRQVSEKLFF

clone size: few
J gene: TRBJ2-7
V gene: TRBV7-9
CDR3 protein: CAGSLARGDPYEQYF

clone size: few
J gene: TRBJ1-5
V gene: TRBV29-1
CDR3 protein: CSVEFGTGNQPQHF

clone size: .
J gene: TRBJ1-2
V gene: TRBV4-3
CDR3 protein: CASSQGVVANYSYTF

clone size: .
J gene: TRBJ2-1
V gene: TRBV5-5
CDR3 protein: CASSDEQGMVYEQFF

clone size: .
J gene: TRBJ1-5
V gene: TRBV20-1
CDR3 protein: CSAPRPLNGGVGYSNQPQHF

clone size: .
J gene: TRBJ1-5
V gene: TRBV6-2/TRBV6-3
CDR3 protein: CASSLPTGELGNQPQHF

clone size: .
J gene: TRBJ1-6
V gene: TRBV2
CDR3 protein: CASSGFQGTDSPLHF

clone size: .
J gene: TRBJ1-5
V gene: TRBV7-2
CDR3 protein: CASSLGGDYQPQHF

clone size: once
J gene: TRBJ1-2
V gene: TRBV6-1
CDR3 protein: CASRPGHNYGYTF

clone size: .
J gene: TRBJ1-5
V gene: TRBV2
CDR3 protein: CASEGAGQPQHF

clone size: once
J gene: TRBJ1-2
V gene: TRBV9
CDR3 protein: CASSVESTGYGYTF

clone size: .
J gene: TRBJ2-6
V gene: TRBV5-1
CDR3 protein: CASSLTTDRASGANVLTF

clone size: .
J gene: TRBJ2-3
V gene: TRBV2
CDR3 protein: CASSAGPADTQYF

clone size: once
J gene: TRBJ2-1
V gene: TRBV11-3
CDR3 protein: CVSSLDQNEQFF

clone size: .
J gene: TRBJ1-6
V gene: TRBV25-1
CDR3 protein: CASSDRRGSSYNSPLHF

clone size: .
J gene: TRBJ2-3
V gene: TRBV29-1
CDR3 protein: CSVGSRRQDTQYF

clone size: few
J gene: TRBJ2-3
V gene: TRBV15
CDR3 protein: CATSRGGSTDTQYF

clone size: .
J gene: TRBJ2-7
V gene: TRBV6-5
CDR3 protein: CASSYPTKRGVYEQYF

clone size: few
J gene: TRBJ2-5
V gene: TRBV12-3/TRBV12-4
CDR3 protein: CASSLSLGGTQYF

clone size: once
J gene: TRBJ2-1
V gene: TRBV6-6
CDR3 protein: CASSYVAEQFF

clone size: .
J gene: TRBJ2-1
V gene: TRBV2
CDR3 protein: CASPNNEQFF

clone size: few
J gene: TRBJ2-7
V gene: TRBV30
CDR3 protein: CAWSVNSGYEQYF

clone size: .
J gene: TRBJ2-7
V gene: TRBV4-1
CDR3 protein: CASSQSGDRVYEQYF

clone size: .
J gene: TRBJ2-1
V gene: TRBV7-2
CDR3 protein: CASSLASLSGGAHNEQFF

clone size: .
J gene: TRBJ1-1
V gene: TRBV27
CDR3 protein: CASFLLGTGRHTEAFF

clone size: .
J gene: TRBJ2-2
V gene: TRBV29-1
CDR3 protein: CSVLRAGELFF

clone size: few
J gene: TRBJ2-7
V gene: TRBV29-1
CDR3 protein: CSVGTDRLYYEQYF

clone size: .
J gene: TRBJ1-4
V gene: TRBV12-3/TRBV12-4
CDR3 protein: CASSWKGGNEKLFF

clone size: .
J gene: TRBJ2-1
V gene: TRBV6-2/TRBV6-3
CDR3 protein: CASRYQGQGLNEQFF

clone size: many
J gene: TRBJ2-5
V gene: TRBV29-1
CDR3 protein: CSVGEGKETQYF

clone size: .
J gene: TRBJ2-1
V gene: TRBV29-1
CDR3 protein: CSVARRRTYNEQFF

clone size: .
J gene: TRBJ2-7
V gene: TRBV7-9
CDR3 protein: CASSSTKGVFYEQYF

clone size: .
J gene: TRBJ2-7
V gene: TRBV11-2
CDR3 protein: CASSPRTAVDYEQYF

clone size: .
J gene: TRBJ2-4
V gene: TRBV6-5
CDR3 protein: CASSYSILAVAAQYF

clone size: .
J gene: TRBJ2-5
V gene: TRBV5-1
CDR3 protein: CASSLTSGQEAQYF

clone size: .
J gene: TRBJ2-4
V gene: TRBV7-8
CDR3 protein: CASSLESGGILADAYF

clone size: .
J gene: .
V gene: TRBV6-2/TRBV6-3
CDR3 protein: CASRRQGSETQYF

clone size: .
J gene: TRBJ2-3
V gene: TRBV5-1
CDR3 protein: CASSSGDSSTDTQYF

clone size: few
J gene: TRBJ2-3
V gene: TRBV11-1
CDR3 protein: CASRPPGQGSTDTQYF

clone size: few
J gene: TRBJ2-7
V gene: TRBV7-9
CDR3 protein: CASSLAGLIRDEQYF